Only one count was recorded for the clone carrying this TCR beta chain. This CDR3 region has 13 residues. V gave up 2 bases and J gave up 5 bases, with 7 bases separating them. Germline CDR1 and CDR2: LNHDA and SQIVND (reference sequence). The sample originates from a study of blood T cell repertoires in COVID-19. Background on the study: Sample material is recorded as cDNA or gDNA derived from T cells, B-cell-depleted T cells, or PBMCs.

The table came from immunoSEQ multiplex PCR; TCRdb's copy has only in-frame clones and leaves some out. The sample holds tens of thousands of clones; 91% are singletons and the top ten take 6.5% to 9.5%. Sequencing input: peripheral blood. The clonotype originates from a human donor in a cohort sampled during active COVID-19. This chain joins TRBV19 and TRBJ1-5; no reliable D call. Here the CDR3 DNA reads TGTGCCAGTAGTATATCACGAGATCAGCCCCAGCATTTT. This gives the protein CASSISRDQPQHF.